The present T cell receptor beta chain was sequenced within a study of technical replicates of blood from a few donors. This table comes from immunoSEQ multiplex PCR, and its TCRdb copy is limited to in-frame clones, with some not included. Of tens of thousands of clones in the sample, 98% were seen once. The TCR comes from a human donor in good health. The material sequenced was T cells isolated from PBMCs.

The CDR3 DNA reads TGTGCCAGCAGCGTAGCGGGGATTCGACGCTATGGCTACACCTTC. This encodes CASSVAGIRRYGYTF. The rearrangement joins TRBV9 to TRBJ1-2, with D unclear. The CDR3 covers 15 residues. Germline CDR1 reads SGDLS; CDR2 reads YYNGEE. The germline V and J ends were trimmed by 0 bases and 4 bases, with 13 bases remaining between them.